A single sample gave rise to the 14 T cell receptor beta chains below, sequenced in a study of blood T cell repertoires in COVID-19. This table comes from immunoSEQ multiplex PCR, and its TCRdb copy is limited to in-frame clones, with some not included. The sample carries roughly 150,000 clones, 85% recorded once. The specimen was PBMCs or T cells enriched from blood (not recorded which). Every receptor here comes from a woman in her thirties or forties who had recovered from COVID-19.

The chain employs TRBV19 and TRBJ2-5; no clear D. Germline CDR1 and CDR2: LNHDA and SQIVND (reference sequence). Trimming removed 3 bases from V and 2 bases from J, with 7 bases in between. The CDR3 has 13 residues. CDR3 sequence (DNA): TGTGCCAGTAGTATGGGCAGTCAAGAGACCCAGTACTTC. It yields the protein CASSMGSQETQYF.

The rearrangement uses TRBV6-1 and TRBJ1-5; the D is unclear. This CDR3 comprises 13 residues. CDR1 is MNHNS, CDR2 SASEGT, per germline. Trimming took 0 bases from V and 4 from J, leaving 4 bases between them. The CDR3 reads CASSEALNQPQHF. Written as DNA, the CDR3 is TGTGCCAGCAGTGAAGCACTAAATCAGCCCCAGCATTTT.

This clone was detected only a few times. This chain's CDR3 is CASSESGEADTQYF. The CDR3 nucleotides read TGTGCCAGCAGTGAATCTGGAGAGGCAGATACGCAGTATTTT. This rearrangement joins TRBV6-1 to TRBJ2-3; D gene ambiguous. V lost 2 bases and J 4 bases, leaving 10 bases between the germline ends. This CDR3 has 14 residues. Germline V gene lookup returns CDR1 MNHNS and CDR2 SASEGT.

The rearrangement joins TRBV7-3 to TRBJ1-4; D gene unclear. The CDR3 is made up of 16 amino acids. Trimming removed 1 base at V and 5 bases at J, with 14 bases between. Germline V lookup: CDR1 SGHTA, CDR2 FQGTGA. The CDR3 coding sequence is TGTGCCAGCAGCTTAAGATTTCGGAGGACCAATGAAAAACTGTTTTTT. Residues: CASSLRFRRTNEKLFF.

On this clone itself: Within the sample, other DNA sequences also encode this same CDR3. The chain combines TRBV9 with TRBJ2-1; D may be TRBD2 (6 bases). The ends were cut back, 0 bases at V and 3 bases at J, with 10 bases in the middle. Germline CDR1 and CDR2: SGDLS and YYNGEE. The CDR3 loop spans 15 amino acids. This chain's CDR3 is CASSVGSGYYNEQFF. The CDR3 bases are TGTGCCAGCAGCGTAGGCAGCGGGTACTACAATGAGCAGTTCTTC.

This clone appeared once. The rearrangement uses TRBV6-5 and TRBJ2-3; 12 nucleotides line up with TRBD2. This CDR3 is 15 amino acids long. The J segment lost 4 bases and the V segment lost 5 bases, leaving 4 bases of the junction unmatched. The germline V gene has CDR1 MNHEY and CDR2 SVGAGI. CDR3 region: CASSPLAGGPDTQYF. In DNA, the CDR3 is TGTGCCAGCAGTCCTCTAGCGGGAGGGCCAGATACGCAGTATTTT.

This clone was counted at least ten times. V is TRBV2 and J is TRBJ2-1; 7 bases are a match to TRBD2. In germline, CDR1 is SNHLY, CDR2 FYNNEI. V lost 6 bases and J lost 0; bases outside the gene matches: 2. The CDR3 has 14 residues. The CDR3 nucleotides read TGTGCCAGCAGCGCTAGCGGCTCCTACAATGAGCAGTTCTTC. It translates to CASSASGSYNEQFF.

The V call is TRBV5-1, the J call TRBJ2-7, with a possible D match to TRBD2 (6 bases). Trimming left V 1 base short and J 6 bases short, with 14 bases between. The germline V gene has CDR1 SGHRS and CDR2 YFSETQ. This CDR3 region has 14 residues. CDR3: CASSLNTGEGEQYF. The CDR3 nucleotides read TGCGCCAGCAGCTTGAATACGGGGGAAGGCGAGCAGTACTTC. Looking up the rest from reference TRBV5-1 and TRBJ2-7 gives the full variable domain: KAGVTQTPRYLIKTRGQQVTLSCSPISGHRSVSWYQQTPGQGLQFLFEYFSETQRNKGNFPGRFSGRQFSNSRSEMNVSTLELGDSALYLCASSLNTGEGEQYFGPGTRLTVT.

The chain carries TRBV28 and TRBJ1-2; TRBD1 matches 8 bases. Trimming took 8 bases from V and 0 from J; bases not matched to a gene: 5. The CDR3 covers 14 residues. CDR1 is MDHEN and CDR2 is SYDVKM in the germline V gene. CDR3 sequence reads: CASRPTGANYGYTF. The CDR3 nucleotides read TGTGCCAGCCGACCGACAGGGGCTAACTATGGCTACACCTTC.

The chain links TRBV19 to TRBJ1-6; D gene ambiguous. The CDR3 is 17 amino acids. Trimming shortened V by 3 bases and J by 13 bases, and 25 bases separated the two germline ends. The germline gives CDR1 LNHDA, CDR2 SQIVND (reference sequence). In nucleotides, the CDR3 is TGTGCCAGTAGTATTGGAAGGAGGTCCACTCTGCTCGATCCCCTCCACTTT. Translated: CASSIGRRSTLLDPLHF.

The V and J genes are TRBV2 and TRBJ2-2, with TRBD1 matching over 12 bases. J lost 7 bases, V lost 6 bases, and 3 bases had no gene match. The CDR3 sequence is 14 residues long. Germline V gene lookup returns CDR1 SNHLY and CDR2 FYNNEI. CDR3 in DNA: TGTGCCAGCAGGGGGACAGGGGGCTTCGGGGAGCTGTTTTTT. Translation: CASRGTGGFGELFF. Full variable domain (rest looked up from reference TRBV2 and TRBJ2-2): EPEVTQTPSHQVTQMGQEVILRCVPISNHLYFYWYRQILGQKVEFLVSFYNNEISEKSEIFDDQFSVERPDGSNFTLKIRSTKLEDSAMYFCASRGTGGFGELFFGEGSRLTVL.

The CDR3 spells CASSLETGTYEQYF. The CDR3 coding sequence is TGCGCCAGCAGCTTGGAGACAGGGACCTACGAGCAGTACTTC. The V gene is TRBV5-1, the J gene TRBJ2-7, with TRBD1 matching over 7 bases. The germline gives CDR1 SGHRS, CDR2 YFSETQ. The CDR3 runs 14 residues. J lost 2 bases, V lost 0 bases, and 2 bases had no gene match.

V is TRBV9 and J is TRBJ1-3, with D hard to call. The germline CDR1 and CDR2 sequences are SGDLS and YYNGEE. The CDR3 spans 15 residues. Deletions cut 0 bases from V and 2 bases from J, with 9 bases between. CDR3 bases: TGTGCCAGCAGCGTAGACGACACGACTGGAAACACCATATATTTT. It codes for CASSVDDTTGNTIYF. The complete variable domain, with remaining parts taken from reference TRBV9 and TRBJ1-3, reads DSGVTQTPKHLITATGQRVTLRCSPRSGDLSVYWYQQSLDQGLQFLIQYYNGEERAKGNILERFSAQQFPDLHSELNLSSLELGDSALYFCASSVDDTTGNTIYFGEGSWLTVV.

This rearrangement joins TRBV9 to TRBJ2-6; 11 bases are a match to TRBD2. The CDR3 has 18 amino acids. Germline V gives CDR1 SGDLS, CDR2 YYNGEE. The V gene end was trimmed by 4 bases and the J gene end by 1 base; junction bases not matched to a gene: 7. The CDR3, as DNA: TGTGCCAGCAGCCCGGGACTAGCGGCTTCATCTGGGGCCAACGTCCTGACTTTC. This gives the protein CASSPGLAASSGANVLTF.